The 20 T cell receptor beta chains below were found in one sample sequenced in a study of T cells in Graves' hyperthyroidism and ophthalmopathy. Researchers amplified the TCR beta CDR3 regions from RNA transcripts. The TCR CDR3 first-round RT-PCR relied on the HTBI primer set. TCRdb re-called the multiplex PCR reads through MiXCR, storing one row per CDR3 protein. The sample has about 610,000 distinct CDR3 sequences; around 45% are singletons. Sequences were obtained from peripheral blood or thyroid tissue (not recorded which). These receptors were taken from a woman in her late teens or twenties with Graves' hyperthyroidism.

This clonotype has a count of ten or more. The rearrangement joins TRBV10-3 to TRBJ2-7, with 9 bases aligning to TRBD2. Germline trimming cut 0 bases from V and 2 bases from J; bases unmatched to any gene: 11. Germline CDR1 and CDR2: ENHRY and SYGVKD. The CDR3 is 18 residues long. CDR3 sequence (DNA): TGTGCCATCAGTGAGTCTCGTGGTGCTAGCGGGAAAACCTACGAGCAGTACTTC. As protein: CAISESRGASGKTYEQYF.

The CDR3 sequence is CASSPNGTGAYEQYF. The CDR3 DNA sequence: TGTGCCAGCAGTCCTAACGGGACAGGGGCCTACGAGCAGTACTTC. The chain has TRBV9 and TRBJ2-7; 10 nucleotides agree with TRBD1. The V and J ends lost 5 bases and 2 bases, in that order; junction bases with no gene match: 7. This CDR3 region has 15 residues. Germline CDR1 is SGDLS and CDR2 is YYNGEE. Full variable domain (rest looked up from reference TRBV9 and TRBJ2-7): DSGVTQTPKHLITATGQRVTLRCSPRSGDLSVYWYQQSLDQGLQFLIQYYNGEERAKGNILERFSAQQFPDLHSELNLSSLELGDSALYFCASSPNGTGAYEQYFGPGTRLTVT.

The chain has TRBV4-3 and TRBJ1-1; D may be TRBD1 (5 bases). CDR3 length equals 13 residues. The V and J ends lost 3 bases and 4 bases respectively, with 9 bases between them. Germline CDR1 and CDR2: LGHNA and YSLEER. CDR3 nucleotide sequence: TGCGCCAGCAGCCAGGGGCGGATCACTGAAGCTTTCTTT. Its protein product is CASSQGRITEAFF.

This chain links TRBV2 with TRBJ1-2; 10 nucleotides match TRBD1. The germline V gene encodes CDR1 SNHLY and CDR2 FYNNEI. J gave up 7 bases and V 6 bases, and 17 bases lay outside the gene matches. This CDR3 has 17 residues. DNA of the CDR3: TGTGCCAGCAGACCTACCTCCTACACCGGGACAGGGGTTGGCTACACCTTC. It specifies CASRPTSYTGTGVGYTF.

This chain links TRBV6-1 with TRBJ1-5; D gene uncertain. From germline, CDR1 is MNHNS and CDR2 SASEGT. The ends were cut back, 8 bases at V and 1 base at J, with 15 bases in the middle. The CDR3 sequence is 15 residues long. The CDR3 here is CASSRGRGSNQPQHF. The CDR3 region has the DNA TGTGCCAGCTCGAGAGGGAGAGGGAGCAATCAGCCCCAGCATTTT.

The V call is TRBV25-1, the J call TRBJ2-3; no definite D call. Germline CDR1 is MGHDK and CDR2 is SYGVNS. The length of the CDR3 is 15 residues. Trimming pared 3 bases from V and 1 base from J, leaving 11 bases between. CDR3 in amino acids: CASSDPSQGTDTQYF. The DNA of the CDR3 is TGTGCCAGCAGTGATCCGTCGCAAGGCACAGATACGCAGTATTTT.

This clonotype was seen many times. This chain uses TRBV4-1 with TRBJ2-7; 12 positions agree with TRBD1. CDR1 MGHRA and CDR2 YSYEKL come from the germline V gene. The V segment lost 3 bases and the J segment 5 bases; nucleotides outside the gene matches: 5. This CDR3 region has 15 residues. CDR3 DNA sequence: TGCGCCAGCAGCCAGTGGGACAGGGGGCTCGACGAGCAGTACTTC. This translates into CASSQWDRGLDEQYF.

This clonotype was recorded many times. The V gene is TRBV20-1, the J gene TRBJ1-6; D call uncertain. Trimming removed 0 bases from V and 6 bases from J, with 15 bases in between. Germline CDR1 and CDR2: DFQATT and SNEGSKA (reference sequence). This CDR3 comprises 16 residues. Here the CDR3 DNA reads TGCAGTGCTAGAGATGAGGGCAATGGGCTTAATTCACCCCTCCACTTT. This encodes CSARDEGNGLNSPLHF.

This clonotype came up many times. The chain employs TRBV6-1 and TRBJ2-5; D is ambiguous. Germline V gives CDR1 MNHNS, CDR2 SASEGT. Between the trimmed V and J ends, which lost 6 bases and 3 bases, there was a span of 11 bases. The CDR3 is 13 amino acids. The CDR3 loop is CASRATLEETQYF. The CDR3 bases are TGTGCCAGCAGAGCCACACTTGAAGAGACCCAGTACTTC.

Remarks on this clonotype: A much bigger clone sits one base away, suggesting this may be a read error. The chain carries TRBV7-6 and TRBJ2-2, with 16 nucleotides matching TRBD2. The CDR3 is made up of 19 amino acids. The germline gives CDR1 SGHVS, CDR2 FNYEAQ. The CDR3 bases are TGTGCCAGCAGCATCCACGCCGGGACTAGCGGGAGGGCCCGCGGGAAGCTGTTTTTT. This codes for CASSIHAGTSGRARGKLFF.

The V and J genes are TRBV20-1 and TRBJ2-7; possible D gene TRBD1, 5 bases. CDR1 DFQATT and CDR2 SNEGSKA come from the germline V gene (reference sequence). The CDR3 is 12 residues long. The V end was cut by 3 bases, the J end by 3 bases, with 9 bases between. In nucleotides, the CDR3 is TGCAGTGCTAGTTGGCAGGGCTACGAGCAGTACTTC. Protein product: CSASWQGYEQYF.

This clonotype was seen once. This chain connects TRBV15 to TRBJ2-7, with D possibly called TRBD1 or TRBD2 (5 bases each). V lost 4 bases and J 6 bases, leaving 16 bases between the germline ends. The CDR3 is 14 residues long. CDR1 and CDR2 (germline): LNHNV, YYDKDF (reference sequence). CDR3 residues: CATSTPGPRVEQYF. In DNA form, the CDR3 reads TGTGCCACCAGCACCCCGGGACCTCGGGTCGAGCAGTACTTC.

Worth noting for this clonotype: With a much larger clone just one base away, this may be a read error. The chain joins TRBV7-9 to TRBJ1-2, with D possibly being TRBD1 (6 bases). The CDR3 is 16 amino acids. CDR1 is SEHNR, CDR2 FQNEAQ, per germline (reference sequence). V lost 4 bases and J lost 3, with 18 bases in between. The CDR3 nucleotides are TGTGCCAGCAGCTCGAGAGGGGGGGTTCTTCACTATGGCTACACCTTC. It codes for CASSSRGGVLHYGYTF.

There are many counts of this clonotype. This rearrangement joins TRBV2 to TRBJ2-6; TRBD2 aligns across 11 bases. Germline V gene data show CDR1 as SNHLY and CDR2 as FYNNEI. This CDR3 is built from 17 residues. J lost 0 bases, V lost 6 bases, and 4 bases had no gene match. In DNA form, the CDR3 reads TGTGCCAGCAGCCTAGCGGGAGGCCTCTCTGGGGCCAACGTCCTGACTTTC. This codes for CASSLAGGLSGANVLTF.

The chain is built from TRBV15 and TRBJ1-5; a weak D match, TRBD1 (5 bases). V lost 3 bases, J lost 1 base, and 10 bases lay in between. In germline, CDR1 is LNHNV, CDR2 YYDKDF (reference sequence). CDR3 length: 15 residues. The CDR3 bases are TGTGCCACCAGCAGTAGAAAGGGGAGCAATCAGCCCCAGCATTTT. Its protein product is CATSSRKGSNQPQHF.

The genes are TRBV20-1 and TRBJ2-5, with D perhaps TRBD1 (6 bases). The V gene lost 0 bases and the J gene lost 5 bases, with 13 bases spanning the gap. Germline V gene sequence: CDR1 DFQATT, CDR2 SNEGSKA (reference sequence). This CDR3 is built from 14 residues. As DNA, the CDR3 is TGCAGTGCTAGAGAGGACAGTTCCCGGGAGACCCAGTACTTC. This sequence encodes CSAREDSSRETQYF.

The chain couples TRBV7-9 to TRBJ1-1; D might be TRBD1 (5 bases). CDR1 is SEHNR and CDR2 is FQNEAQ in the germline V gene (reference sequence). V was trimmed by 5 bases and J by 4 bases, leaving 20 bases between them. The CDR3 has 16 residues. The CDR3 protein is CASSAPEGGGGTEAFF. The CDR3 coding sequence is TGTGCCAGCAGCGCTCCGGAGGGCGGCGGGGGCACTGAAGCTTTCTTT.

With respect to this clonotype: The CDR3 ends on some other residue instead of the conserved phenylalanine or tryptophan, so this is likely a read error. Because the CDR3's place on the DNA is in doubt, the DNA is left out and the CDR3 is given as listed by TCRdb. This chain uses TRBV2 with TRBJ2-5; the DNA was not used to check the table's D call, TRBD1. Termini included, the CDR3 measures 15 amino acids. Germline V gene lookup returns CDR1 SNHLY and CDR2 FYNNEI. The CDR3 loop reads CASSERTVLGYTFGS.

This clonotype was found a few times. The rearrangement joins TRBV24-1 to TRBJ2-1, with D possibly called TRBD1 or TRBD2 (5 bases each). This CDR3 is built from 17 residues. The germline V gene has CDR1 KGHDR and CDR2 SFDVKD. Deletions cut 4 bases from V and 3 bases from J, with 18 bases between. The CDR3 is CATSDSRRGNSYNEQFF. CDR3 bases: TGTGCCACCAGTGACTCCAGACGGGGCAATAGCTACAATGAGCAGTTCTTC.

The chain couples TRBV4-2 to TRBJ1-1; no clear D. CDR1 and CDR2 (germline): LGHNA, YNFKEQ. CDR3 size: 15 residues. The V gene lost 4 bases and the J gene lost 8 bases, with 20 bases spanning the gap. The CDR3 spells CASSRLGLGWREAFF. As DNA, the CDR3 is TGTGCCAGCAGCCGATTGGGATTAGGGTGGAGAGAAGCTTTCTTT.